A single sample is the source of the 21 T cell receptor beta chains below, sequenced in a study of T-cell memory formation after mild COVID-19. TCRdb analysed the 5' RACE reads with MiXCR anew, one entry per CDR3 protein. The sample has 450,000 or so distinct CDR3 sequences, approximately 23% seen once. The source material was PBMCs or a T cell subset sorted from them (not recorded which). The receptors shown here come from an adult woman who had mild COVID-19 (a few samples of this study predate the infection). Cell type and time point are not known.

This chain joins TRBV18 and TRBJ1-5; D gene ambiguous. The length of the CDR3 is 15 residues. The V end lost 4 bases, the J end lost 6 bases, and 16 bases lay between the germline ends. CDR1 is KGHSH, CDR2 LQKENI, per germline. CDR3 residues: CASSLSGLPPQPQHF. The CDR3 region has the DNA TGTGCCAGCTCACTTTCAGGACTGCCTCCTCAGCCCCAGCATTTT.

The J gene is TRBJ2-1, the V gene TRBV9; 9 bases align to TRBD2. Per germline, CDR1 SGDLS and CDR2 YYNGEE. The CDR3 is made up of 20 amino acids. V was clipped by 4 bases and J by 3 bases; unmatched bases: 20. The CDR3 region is CASSPYGMVAGASNYNEQFF. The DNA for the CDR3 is TGTGCCAGCAGCCCCTATGGGATGGTAGCGGGGGCGAGTAACTACAATGAGCAGTTCTTC. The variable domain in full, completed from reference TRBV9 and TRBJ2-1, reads DSGVTQTPKHLITATGQRVTLRCSPRSGDLSVYWYQQSLDQGLQFLIQYYNGEERAKGNILERFSAQQFPDLHSELNLSSLELGDSALYFCASSPYGMVAGASNYNEQFFGPGTRLTVL.

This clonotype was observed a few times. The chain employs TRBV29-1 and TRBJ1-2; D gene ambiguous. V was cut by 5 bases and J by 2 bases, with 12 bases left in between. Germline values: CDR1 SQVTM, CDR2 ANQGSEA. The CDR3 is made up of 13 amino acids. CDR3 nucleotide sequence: TGCAGCGTTTCGGGCCGGCAGAACTATGGCTACACCTTC. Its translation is CSVSGRQNYGYTF.

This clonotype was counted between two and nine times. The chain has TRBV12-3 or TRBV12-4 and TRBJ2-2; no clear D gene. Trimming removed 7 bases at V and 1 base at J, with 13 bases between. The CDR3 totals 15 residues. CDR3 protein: CASTLSGGNTGELFF. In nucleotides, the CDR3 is TGTGCCAGCACCCTCTCGGGTGGGAACACCGGGGAGCTGTTTTTT.

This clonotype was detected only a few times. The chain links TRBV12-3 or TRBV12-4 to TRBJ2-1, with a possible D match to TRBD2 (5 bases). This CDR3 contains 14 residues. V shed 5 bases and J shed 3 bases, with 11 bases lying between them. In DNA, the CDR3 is TGTGCCAGCAGTCCGGAGGCCAACTACAATGAGCAGTTCTTC. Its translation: CASSPEANYNEQFF.

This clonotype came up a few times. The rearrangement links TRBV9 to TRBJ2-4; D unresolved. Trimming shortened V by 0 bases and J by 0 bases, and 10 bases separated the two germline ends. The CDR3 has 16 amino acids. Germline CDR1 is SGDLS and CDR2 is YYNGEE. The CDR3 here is CASSVGGNLAKNIQYF. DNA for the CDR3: TGTGCCAGCAGCGTAGGAGGTAATCTAGCCAAAAACATTCAGTACTTC.

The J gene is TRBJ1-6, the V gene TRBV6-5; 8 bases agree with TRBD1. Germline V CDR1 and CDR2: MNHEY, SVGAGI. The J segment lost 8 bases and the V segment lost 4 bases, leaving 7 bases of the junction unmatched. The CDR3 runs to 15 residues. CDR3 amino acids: CASSWAGGVDSPLHF. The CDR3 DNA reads TGTGCCAGCAGTTGGGCAGGGGGCGTAGATTCACCCCTCCACTTT.

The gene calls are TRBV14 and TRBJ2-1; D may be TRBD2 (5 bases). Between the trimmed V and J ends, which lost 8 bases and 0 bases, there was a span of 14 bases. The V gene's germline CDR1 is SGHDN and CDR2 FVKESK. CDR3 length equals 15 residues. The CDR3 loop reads CASGGSLYSYNEQFF. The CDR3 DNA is TGTGCCAGCGGAGGTAGCCTTTACTCCTACAATGAGCAGTTCTTC.

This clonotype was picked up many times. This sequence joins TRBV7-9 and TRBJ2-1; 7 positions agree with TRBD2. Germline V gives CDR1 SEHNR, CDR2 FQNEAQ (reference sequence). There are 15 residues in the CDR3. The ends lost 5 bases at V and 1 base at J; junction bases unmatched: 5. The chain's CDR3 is CASSPASGSYNEQFF. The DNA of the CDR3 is TGTGCCAGCAGCCCAGCTAGCGGTTCCTACAATGAGCAGTTCTTC.

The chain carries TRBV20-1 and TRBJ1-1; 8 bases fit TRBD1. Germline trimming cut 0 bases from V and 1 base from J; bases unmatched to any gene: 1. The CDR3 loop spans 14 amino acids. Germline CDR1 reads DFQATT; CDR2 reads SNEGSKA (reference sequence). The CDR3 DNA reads TGCAGTGCTAGAGAGGGGACAGGGAACACTGAAGCTTTCTTT. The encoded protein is CSAREGTGNTEAFF.

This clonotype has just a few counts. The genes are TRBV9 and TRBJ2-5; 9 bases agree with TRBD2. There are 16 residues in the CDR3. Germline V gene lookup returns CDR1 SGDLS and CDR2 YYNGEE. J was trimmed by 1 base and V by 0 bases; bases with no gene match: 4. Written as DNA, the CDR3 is TGTGCCAGCAGCGTAGGTAGCGGGAGTATCCAAGAGACCCAGTACTTC. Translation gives CASSVGSGSIQETQYF.

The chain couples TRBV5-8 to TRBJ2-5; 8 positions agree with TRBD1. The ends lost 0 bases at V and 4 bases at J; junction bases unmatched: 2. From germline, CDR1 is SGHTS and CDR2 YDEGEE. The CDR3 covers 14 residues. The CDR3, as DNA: TGTGCCAGCAGCTTGGGTGACAGGGGAGAGACCCAGTACTTC. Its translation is CASSLGDRGETQYF.

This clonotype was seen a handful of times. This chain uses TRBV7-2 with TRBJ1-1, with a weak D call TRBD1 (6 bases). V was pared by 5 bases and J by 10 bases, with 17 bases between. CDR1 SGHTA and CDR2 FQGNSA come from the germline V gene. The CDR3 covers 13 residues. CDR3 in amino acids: CASSGTGGGGAFF. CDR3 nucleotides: TGTGCCAGCAGCGGAACCGGGGGGGGCGGAGCTTTCTTT.

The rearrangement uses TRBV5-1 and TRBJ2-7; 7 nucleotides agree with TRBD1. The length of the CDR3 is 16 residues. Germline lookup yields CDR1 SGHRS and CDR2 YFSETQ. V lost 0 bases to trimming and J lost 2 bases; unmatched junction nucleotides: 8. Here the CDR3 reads CASSLGSGQSTYEQYF. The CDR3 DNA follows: TGCGCCAGCAGCTTGGGGTCGGGACAGTCGACCTACGAGCAGTACTTC.

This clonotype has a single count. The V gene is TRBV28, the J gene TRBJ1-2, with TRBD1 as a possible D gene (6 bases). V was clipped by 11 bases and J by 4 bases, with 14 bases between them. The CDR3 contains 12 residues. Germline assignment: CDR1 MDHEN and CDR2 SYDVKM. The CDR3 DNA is TGTGCCGGCGGGGGGGGCCTCTATGGCTACACCTTC. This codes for CAGGGGLYGYTF.

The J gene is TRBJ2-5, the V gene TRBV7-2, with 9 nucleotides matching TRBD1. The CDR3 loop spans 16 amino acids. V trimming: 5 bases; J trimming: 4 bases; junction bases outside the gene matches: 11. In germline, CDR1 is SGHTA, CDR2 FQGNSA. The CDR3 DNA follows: TGTGCCAGCAGCGGACAGGGGCGAGCCCTCGCAGAGACCCAGTACTTC. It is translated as CASSGQGRALAETQYF.

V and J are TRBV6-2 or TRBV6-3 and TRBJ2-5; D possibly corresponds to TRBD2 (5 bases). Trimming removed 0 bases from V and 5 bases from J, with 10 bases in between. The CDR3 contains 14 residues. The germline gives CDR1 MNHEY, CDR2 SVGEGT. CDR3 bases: TGTGCCAGCAGTTACTCGGCGGGCCGGGAGACCCAGTACTTC. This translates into CASSYSAGRETQYF.

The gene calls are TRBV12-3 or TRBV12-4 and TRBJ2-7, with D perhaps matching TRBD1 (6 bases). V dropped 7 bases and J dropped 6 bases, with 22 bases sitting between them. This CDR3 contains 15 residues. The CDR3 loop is CASTLWAGEKREQYF. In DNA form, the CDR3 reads TGTGCCAGCACCTTGTGGGCAGGGGAGAAACGCGAGCAGTACTTC.

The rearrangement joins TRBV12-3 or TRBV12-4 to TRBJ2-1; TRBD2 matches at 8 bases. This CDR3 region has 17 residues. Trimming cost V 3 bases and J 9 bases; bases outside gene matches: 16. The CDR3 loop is CASSFKAGVSVGGEQFF. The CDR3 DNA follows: TGTGCCAGCAGTTTTAAAGCGGGAGTATCTGTAGGGGGTGAGCAGTTCTTC.

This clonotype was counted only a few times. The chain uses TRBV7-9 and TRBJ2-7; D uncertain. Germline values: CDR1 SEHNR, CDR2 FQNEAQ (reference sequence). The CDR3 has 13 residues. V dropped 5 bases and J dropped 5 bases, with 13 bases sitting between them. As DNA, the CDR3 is TGTGCCAGCAGCCCCCCGGTGGTCCACGAGCAGTACTTC. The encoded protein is CASSPPVVHEQYF.

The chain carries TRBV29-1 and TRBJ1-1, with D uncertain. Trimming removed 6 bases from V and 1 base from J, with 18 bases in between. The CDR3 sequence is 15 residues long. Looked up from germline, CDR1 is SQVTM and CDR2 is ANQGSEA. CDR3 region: CSVRSGRPRNTEAFF. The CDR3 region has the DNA TGCAGCGTCAGATCGGGCCGTCCGCGGAACACTGAAGCTTTCTTT.